The TCR beta chain under discussion was sequenced for a study of cytomegalovirus exposure and HLA in healthy donors (TCRdb year 2017). In terms of the full investigation: An earlier analysis of roughly 570 of the donors reported 276 Gb of sequence data and 95 million to 120 million unique TCR beta sequences obtained from about 170 million T cells. Approximately 300 gigabases of sequencing data and 75 million to 85 million unique TCR sequences made up an early release that covered over 550 HLA-typed donors. Of the roughly 390 genotyped donors, 81% were placed in the genetic ancestry cluster associated with self-reported Caucasian donors. The study aimed to test whether signatures of past pathogen exposure could be identified by cataloging public T cell receptors. Using immunosequencing, the study profiled T cell repertoires from approximately 700 subjects and related those repertoires to cytomegalovirus serostatus. In addition to the first cohort of 666 subjects, a separate validation cohort of 100 to 150 different subjects was used. To predict cytomegalovirus infection status, the study brought together high-throughput TCR immunosequencing, statistical association of individual TCRs with disease status, and machine learning. To study patterns of TCR occurrence, a later analysis re-analyzed previously published TCR beta repertoires from 700 or so donors and added high-resolution HLA genotyping. The later analysis used no new phenotypic data to find candidate immune exposures, relying instead on TCR beta sequences and their occurrence across donors. In an earlier analysis of 587 of the donors, high-throughput TCR beta sequencing was used to judge whether each TCR beta V gene segment behaved as functional or pseudogenic. Alongside the repertoire data, information on donor age, sex, ethnicity and CMV serostatus was compiled. Genome-wide SNP genotypes for about 55% of the roughly 670 donors were used in a later genetic analysis, which treated that subset as a discovery cohort. All discovery cohort repertoires had been generated using a single sequencing platform. Class I and class II HLA loci were covered by the typing at four-digit resolution. The number of typed donors differed by locus: roughly 629-630 for A, B, C, DRB1 and DQB1; 522 for DQA1; around 580 for DPA1; and roughly 470 for DPB1. Several DR-DQ haplotypes were handled as single units for association and clustering, since linkage in the cohort was strong. On average, around 240,000 unique TCR beta nucleotide sequences were sequenced per donor among several hundred genotyped donors of the cohort, with about 17% of those sequences being non-productive. Broad study findings and their caveats: In a later analysis, HLA-associated TCR beta chains showed more clonal expansion and lower generation probabilities than non-associated chains that were equally common. The authors suggested that the approach could potentially be extended to other disease states and immunological phenotypes. When HLA alleles, especially DR and DQ, strongly co-occurred, TCR associations were difficult to assign to individual alleles. In both the original and validation cohorts, the classifier was reported to diagnose cytomegalovirus status with high specificity and sensitivity. In an earlier analysis of around 500 of the donors, most TCR beta V segments appeared in productive rearrangements about 87% or about 30% of the time, broadly matching IMGT annotations. According to a later analysis, most CMV-associated TCR beta chains appeared to be HLA-restricted, and the HLA associations seemed to be driven largely by CMV exposure. Because some donors lacked HLA typing at each locus, the association tests relied only on the typed subset. A total of some 180 TCR beta chains were listed by the study as associated with cytomegalovirus. About 15 rarely observed V segments, including chromosome 9 orphons, were excluded from the earlier analysis of several hundred of the donors because counts were too low. Correlated functional status among segregating V segments might reflect linkage disequilibrium, but an unknown experimental factor could not be ruled out. In a later analysis, the rate of TCR association differed among HLA loci, with DRB1 alleles having the most associated TCRs and HLA-C alleles having the fewest. In a later genetic analysis, a missense DCLRE1C variant was associated with V-gene and J-gene trimming of TCR beta chains, and the association was replicated in an independent cohort. While some public TCRs were present in many individuals, most TCR sequences turned up only very rarely across donors. Immune exposure information for the cohort was limited to CMV serostatus. In a later analysis, some 18,000 TCR beta sequences were associated with specific HLA alleles at a false discovery rate of 0.05. This cohort had only TCR beta chains sequenced, and the lack of alpha or paired-chain data limited which features could be detected. According to a later analysis, parvovirus B19, influenza, CMV and Epstein-Barr virus appeared linked to several top co-occurrence clusters. A few of the identified cytomegalovirus-associated TCR beta chains were confirmed in vitro to be specific for cytomegalovirus antigens. A further reported finding was that TCR beta sequences accurately predicted the HLA-A and HLA-B alleles for most subjects in the first cohort. A group of highly shared sequence variants was considered likely to be a technical artifact of the sequencing pipeline. Roughly uniform sequencing depth across donors was assumed in presence/absence analyses, although this assumption may not hold. Compared with the roughly 720-donor mean, donors in an Asian-associated ancestry cluster had fewer N-insertions in productive TCRs, according to a later genetic analysis. The 87-base-pair reads could not distinguish some IMGT-functional V segments, including TRBV6-2 and TRBV6-3, so those segments were excluded.

As for this clone: The clone's antigen remains unknown. No base qualities exist here, and no much larger clone lies one base off it.

In total, 666 healthy bone marrow donors made up the cohort. At the time of sampling, every cohort member was nominally healthy, though immune exposures that went unrecorded were likely present. The donor tested CMV seronegative and was one of the 352 seronegative cohort members. A peripheral blood sample was provided by each donor, and peripheral blood mononuclear cells were used for TCR beta sequencing. The Qiagen DNeasy Blood Extraction Kit was used to extract genomic DNA from the blood cell samples. The library was prepared using the immunoSEQ multiplex PCR assay. The multiplex PCR relied on a mix of 60 forward primers for TCR Vbeta segments and 13 reverse primers for TCR Jbeta segments. Amplification of the CDR3 region of rearranged TCR beta genes was performed with a multiplex PCR assay on genomic DNA. The amplified TCR beta libraries were sequenced on the Illumina HiSeq System as 87-base-pair reads. The study's processing was this. In a later analysis, 77 million or so unique TCR beta chains were counted across the 500 to 700 repertoires, and about 9.9 million of these chains were shared by at least two donors. Raw reads were error-corrected and collapsed into unique sequences with a nearest-neighbor algorithm that merged closely related sequences to remove PCR and sequencing errors. Alignment of CDR3 sequences to IMGT reference sequences was used to assign V, D and J gene segments. For a sequence to be retained, at least a six-nucleotide match to both a V gene segment and a J gene segment was required. A rearrangement was called productive if the CDR3 had no stop codons and remained in frame with V and J, and every other rearrangement was called non-productive. Following IMGT convention, CDR3 was defined as the stretch from the second conserved V-encoded cysteine up to the conserved J-encoded phenylalanine. The earlier analysis of fewer than 700 of the donors excluded sequences that lacked an unambiguous match to a single V gene segment. In an earlier analysis of a few hundred of the donors, a V segment was called functional when productive rearrangements were above 56.7%, and segregating when the standard deviation between donors exceeded 5%. To diagnose cytomegalovirus status from the catalog of TCR beta chain sequences, a statistical classification framework was built. A later analysis assigned V and J genes by comparing TCR nucleotide sequences with IMGT/GENE-DB human TR gene sequences. A later analysis assigned CDR3 sequences and most-parsimonious VDJ recombination scenarios with the TCRdist pipeline. In a later analysis, each TCR beta chain was defined by its CDR3 amino acid sequence together with its V-gene family, and reads lacking a unique V-gene family were excluded. A later analysis removed roughly 590 highly shared, low-generation-probability nucleotide sequences to deal with suspected cross-contamination and a sequencing artifact. For each public chain, a later analysis derived a clonal expansion index from normalized ranks of inferred template counts within each repertoire. In a later analysis, generation probabilities were computed with a VDJ recombination model fitted to out-of-frame rearrangements, and the resulting probabilities were checked against IGoR. In a later analysis, hypergeometric tests were used to score TCR-TCR, TCR-HLA and TCR-CMV co-occurrence, with a repertoire-size bias correction applied to TCR pairs. False discovery rates were estimated in a later analysis by permuting HLA or CMV assignments 20 times. In a later analysis, co-occurring TCRs were grouped using DBSCAN, with TCRdist sequence similarity added in when clustering inside HLA-allele-positive subsets. Repertoires with fewer than 30,000 or more than 120,000 public chains were left out of co-occurrence clustering, as were roughly five repertoires with anomalous nucleotide sharing. Held by TCRdb, this immuneACCESS table contains in-frame sequences only and omits some clones. Under half of the omission traces to an unresolved V gene where checked; the cause of the rest is unknown. Clone size and V and J calls were adopted from that table, with D and trimming inferred from the DNA. The sample table shows around 190,000 clones, and 80% to 90% are seen once. Around 0.3% of the sample goes to the ten largest clones.

CDR3 length: 15 amino acids, cysteine to phenylalanine. CDR3 DNA only is kept here, 45 bases in frame from base 1. CDR1 and CDR2 are read off the germline V gene (reference sequence) as MNHEY and SMNVEV. At the junction V is shortened by 0 bases and J by 1 base, with 10 bases in between. The rearrangement combines TRBV27 with TRBJ2-7; the D segment could be TRBD1, given 5 matching bases. The sequence derives from a woman aged 30 to 39 in good health and CMV-seronegative. Sequences were obtained from PBMCs. The base sequence is TGTGCCAGCAGTTTATCCGCAGGGCGATCCTACGAGCAGTACTTC. Its protein product is CASSLSAGRSYEQYF.